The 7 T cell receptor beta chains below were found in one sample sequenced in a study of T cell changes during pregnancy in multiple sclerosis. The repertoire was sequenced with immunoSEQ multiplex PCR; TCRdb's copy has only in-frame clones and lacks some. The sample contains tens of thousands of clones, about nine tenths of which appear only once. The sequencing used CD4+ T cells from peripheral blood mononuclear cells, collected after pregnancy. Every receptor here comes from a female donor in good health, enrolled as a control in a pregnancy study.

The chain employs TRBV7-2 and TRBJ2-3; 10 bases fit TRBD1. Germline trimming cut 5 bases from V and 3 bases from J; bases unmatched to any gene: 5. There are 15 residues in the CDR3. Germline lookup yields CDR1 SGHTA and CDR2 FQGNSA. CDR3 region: CASSPRGQGTDTQYF. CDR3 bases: TGTGCCAGCAGCCCCCGGGGACAGGGGACAGATACGCAGTATTTT.

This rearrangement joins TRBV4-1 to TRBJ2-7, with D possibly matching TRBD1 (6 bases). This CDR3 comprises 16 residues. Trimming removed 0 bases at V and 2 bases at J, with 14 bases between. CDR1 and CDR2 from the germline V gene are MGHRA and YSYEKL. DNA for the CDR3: TGCGCCAGCAGCCAAGATGGGCAGGGGCGCACCTACGAGCAGTACTTC. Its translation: CASSQDGQGRTYEQYF.

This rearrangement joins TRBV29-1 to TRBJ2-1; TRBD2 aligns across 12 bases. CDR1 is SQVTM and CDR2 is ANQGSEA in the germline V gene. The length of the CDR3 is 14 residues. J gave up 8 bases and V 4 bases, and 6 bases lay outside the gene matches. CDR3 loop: CSVGGASGGDEQFF. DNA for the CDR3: TGCAGCGTTGGAGGGGCTAGCGGGGGGGATGAGCAGTTCTTC.

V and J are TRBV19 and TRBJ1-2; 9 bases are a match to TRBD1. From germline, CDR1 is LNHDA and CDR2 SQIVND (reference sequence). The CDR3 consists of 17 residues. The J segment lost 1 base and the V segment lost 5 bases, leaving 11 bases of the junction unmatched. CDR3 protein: CASSHGRDRALNYGYTF. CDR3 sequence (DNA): TGTGCCAGTAGTCACGGTAGGGACAGGGCACTTAACTATGGCTACACCTTC. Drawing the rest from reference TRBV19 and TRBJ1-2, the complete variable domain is DGGITQSPKYLFRKEGQNVTLSCEQNLNHDAMYWYRQDPGQGLRLIYYSQIVNDFQKGDIAEGYSVSREKKESFPLTVTSAQKNPTAFYLCASSHGRDRALNYGYTFGSGTRLTVV.

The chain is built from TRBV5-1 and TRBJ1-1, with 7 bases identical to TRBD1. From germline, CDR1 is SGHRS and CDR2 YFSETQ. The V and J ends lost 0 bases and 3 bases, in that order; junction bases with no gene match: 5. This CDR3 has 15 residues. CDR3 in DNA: TGCGCCAGCAGCTTGGACTGGGGACAGTACACTGAAGCTTTCTTT. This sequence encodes CASSLDWGQYTEAFF.

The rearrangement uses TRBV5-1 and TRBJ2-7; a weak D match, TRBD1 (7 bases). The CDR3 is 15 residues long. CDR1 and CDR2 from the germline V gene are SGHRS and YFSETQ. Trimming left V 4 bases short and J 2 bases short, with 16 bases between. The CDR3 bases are TGCGCCAGCAGCGACGCAGGGGGGCTCGCCTACGAGCAGTACTTC. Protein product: CASSDAGGLAYEQYF.

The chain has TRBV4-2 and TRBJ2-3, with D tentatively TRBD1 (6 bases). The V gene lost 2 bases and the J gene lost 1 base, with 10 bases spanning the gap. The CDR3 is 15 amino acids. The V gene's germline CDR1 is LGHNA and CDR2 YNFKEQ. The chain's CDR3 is CASSQMSGGTDTQYF. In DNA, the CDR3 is TGTGCCAGCAGCCAAATGTCAGGGGGCACAGATACGCAGTATTTT.